This TCR beta chain is drawn from a study of beta chain features in type 1 diabetes. Study-wide points: Patients with Type 1 diabetes showed moderately but significantly shorter TCRB CDR3s in all four CD4+ subsets. Although PCR might favor shorter templates, it would do so equally in patients and controls.

The investigators reverse transcribed all of the isolated RNA, so they sequenced expressed TCRB transcripts. The table came from immunoSEQ multiplex PCR; TCRdb's copy has only in-frame clones and leaves some out. The sample contains approximately 730,000 clones, around 15% of which appear only once. Sorting that relied on CD45RO/CCR7/CD25/CD127/CD95/CD27 yielded CD4+ naive, central memory, regulatory and stem cell-like memory cells. Regarding this clone: Its antigen remains unknown.

The CDR3 sequence is 16 residues long. The germline V gene encodes CDR1 SQVTM and CDR2 ANQGSEA. Trimming stripped 3 bases from V and 7 bases from J, with 22 bases between. Sequenced sample: naive CD4+ T cells from blood. The V call is TRBV29-1, the J call TRBJ2-1; D is perhaps TRBD1 or TRBD2 (6 bases each). The TCR sequence derives from a man aged 18 to 29 with type 1 diabetes. The CDR3 DNA sequence: TGCAGCGTTGACCCCTCTTCCGGGGGCCTTAATAATGAGCAGTTCTTC. This encodes CSVDPSSGGLNNEQFF.